The TCR beta chain under discussion was sequenced for a study of OX40 agonist ivuxolimab in advanced cancers. The overall study: Ivuxolimab was administered intravenously to patients at 0.01 to 10 mg/kg every 2 weeks.

The germline V gene encodes CDR1 LNHDA and CDR2 SQIVND (reference sequence). V was clipped by 5 bases and J by 10 bases, with 17 bases between them. CDR3 length: 13 residues. Only in-frame clones appear in the TCRdb table, and some are missing; sequencing was by immunoSEQ multiplex PCR. In the table there are around 62,000 clones, approximately 81% of which are singletons. Study results and caveats: Expanded peripheral T cells had an undetermined antigen specificity. At 0.1 to 3.0 mg/kg, clonal expansion of CD4+ and CD8+ blood T cells had occurred by week 6.

About this clone: Antigen specificity is unknown.

The chain joins TRBV19 to TRBJ1-1, with unresolved D. This TCR came from an adult with an advanced solid tumor such as melanoma, head and neck, liver or kidney cancer. The material was CD4+ or CD8+ T cells sorted from blood, obtained in a trial of the OX40 agonist ivuxolimab. CDR3 protein: CASSQDYDSAAFF. In DNA, the CDR3 is TGTGCCAGTAGTCAAGACTACGACTCGGCAGCTTTCTTT.